This T cell receptor beta chain was sequenced during a study of PD-L1 blockade in urothelial cancer. In the study overall: Chemotherapy regimens numbering 0 to 3 had been given to patients. The researchers analyzed blood 3 weeks (second dose) and 6 weeks after treatment start.

Trimming removed 3 bases at V and 2 bases at J, with 10 bases between. This CDR3 is 14 amino acids long. Germline assignment: CDR1 MDHEN and CDR2 SYDVKM. Locally advanced or metastatic urothelial carcinoma was present in patients. The protocol was immunoSEQ multiplex PCR, while the TCRdb copy is restricted to in-frame clones and leaves out a portion. The table shows around 100,000 clones, with roughly nine tenths occurring only once. The genes are TRBV28 and TRBJ1-2; the D is unclear. Sequencing used PBMCs, obtained around atezolizumab (anti-PD-L1) treatment. This sequence was found in a woman older than 75 with urothelial cancer. The CDR3 bases are TGTGCCAGCAGTTTGGTGGCGGAAAACTATGGCTACACCTTC. This codes for CASSLVAENYGYTF.